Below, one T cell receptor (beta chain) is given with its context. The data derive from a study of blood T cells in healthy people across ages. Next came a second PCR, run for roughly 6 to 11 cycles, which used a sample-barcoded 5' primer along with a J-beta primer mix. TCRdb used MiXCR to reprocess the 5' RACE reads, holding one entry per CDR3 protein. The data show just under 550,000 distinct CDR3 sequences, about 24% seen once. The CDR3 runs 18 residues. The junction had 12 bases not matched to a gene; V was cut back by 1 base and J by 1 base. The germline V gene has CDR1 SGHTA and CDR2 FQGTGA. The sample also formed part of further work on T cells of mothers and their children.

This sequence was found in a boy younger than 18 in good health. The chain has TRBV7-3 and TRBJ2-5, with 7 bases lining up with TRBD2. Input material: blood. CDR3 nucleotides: TGTGCCAGCAGCTTAAAGGGGCGATCAGCGGGAACCCAAGAGACCCAGTACTTC. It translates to CASSLKGRSAGTQETQYF.